This T cell receptor beta chain was obtained from a study of monozygotic twins with inflammatory bowel disease. Germline-derived CDR1 and CDR2 are SGHRS and YFSETQ. This CDR3 comprises 17 residues. TCRdb reprocessed the 5' RACE reads and keeps a single row for each CDR3 protein, giving no DNA. This sample's clone table lists under 150,000 distinct CDR3 sequences. The chain is built from TRBV5-1 and TRBJ2-3; TCRdb's D call of TRBD1 is untestable without DNA. The sequence was obtained from a human donor with ulcerative colitis or Crohn's disease, or a healthy co-twin of an affected twin (not recorded which). Sequencing used blood. The CDR3 protein is CASSLGARDGFTDTQYF.